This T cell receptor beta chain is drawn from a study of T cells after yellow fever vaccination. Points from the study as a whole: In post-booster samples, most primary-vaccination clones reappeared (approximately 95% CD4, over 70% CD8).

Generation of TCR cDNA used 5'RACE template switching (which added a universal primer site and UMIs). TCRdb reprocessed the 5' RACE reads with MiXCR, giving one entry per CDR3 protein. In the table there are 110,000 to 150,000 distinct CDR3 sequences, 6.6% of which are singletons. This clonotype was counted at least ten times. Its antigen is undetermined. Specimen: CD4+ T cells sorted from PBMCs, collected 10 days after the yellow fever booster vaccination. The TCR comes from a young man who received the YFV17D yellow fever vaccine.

For the CDR3, the DNA is TGTGCCAGCAGTCGACTAGCGGGAACGCAGTACTTC. This gives the protein CASSRLAGTQYF. The rearrangement links TRBV7-6 to TRBJ2-7, with 11 bases identical to TRBD2. This CDR3 has 12 residues. V gave up 6 bases and J gave up 9 bases; unmatched junction bases: 4. CDR1 and CDR2 (germline): SGHVS, FNYEAQ.